Shown below are 25 T cell receptor beta chains from a single sample sequenced in a study of blood T cell repertoires in COVID-19. Libraries were prepared by immunoSEQ multiplex PCR; TCRdb keeps only in-frame clonotypes and omits some of them. The sample has some 310,000 clones; roughly 89% are singletons. The sequenced material came from PBMCs or T cells enriched from blood (not recorded which). The receptors originated from a woman under 40 who had recovered from COVID-19.

The chain carries TRBV18 and TRBJ1-3; the D is unclear. There are 17 residues in the CDR3. V dropped 4 bases and J dropped 0 bases, with 16 bases sitting between them. Looked up from germline, CDR1 is KGHSH and CDR2 is LQKENI. The CDR3 bases are TGTGCCAGCTCACGTAGGGTCCAGACTAACTCTGGAAACACCATATATTTT. Translating it yields CASSRRVQTNSGNTIYF. Full variable domain (outside the CDR3, taken from reference TRBV18 and TRBJ1-3): NAGVMQNPRHLVRRRGQEARLRCSPMKGHSHVYWYRQLPEEGLKFMVYLQKENIIDESGMPKERFSAEFPKEGPSILRIQQVVRGDSAAYFCASSRRVQTNSGNTIYFGEGSWLTVV.

Here the CDR3 DNA reads TGTGCCAGCAGTCTCGTAGGGACTAGCGGCATTCAGTACTTC. Translation gives CASSLVGTSGIQYF. The chain is built from TRBV11-2 and TRBJ2-4; 11 bases map to TRBD2. Per germline, CDR1 SGHAT and CDR2 FQNNGV. The V gene end was trimmed by 6 bases and the J gene end by 9 bases; junction bases not matched to a gene: 7. The CDR3 contains 14 residues.

The chain uses TRBV7-6 and TRBJ2-1, with TRBD2 as a possible D gene (6 bases). The CDR3 is 15 residues long. V lost 1 base, J lost 5 bases, and 12 bases lay in between. The germline gives CDR1 SGHVS, CDR2 FNYEAQ. The CDR3 DNA reads TGTGCCAGCAGCTTAGGAGGGCGGGACCACAATGAGCAGTTCTTC. It translates to CASSLGGRDHNEQFF.

The rearrangement links TRBV19 to TRBJ2-5, with 10 nucleotides matching TRBD1. This CDR3 is built from 14 residues. CDR1 LNHDA and CDR2 SQIVND come from the germline V gene (reference sequence). V trimming: 4 bases; J trimming: 5 bases; junction bases outside the gene matches: 4. This chain's CDR3 is CASSTRQGAETQYF. In DNA, the CDR3 is TGTGCCAGTAGTACCAGACAGGGGGCTGAGACCCAGTACTTC.

The chain links TRBV6-5 to TRBJ1-6; TRBD1 matches at 8 bases. V lost 7 bases to trimming and J lost 10 bases; unmatched junction nucleotides: 12. Germline V gene sequence: CDR1 MNHEY, CDR2 SVGAGI. The length of the CDR3 is 15 residues. CDR3 nucleotides: TGTGCCAGCAAGGGCTCCTCAGGGGGCTTGTCACCCCTCCACTTT. Translated: CASKGSSGGLSPLHF.

This chain links TRBV2 with TRBJ1-2; 8 bases match TRBD1. The CDR3 has 13 residues. The germline gives CDR1 SNHLY, CDR2 FYNNEI. V gave up 6 bases and J gave up 4 bases; unmatched junction bases: 4. For the CDR3, the DNA is TGTGCCAGCAGATCCGGACAGGGCTATGGCTACACCTTC. It encodes CASRSGQGYGYTF.

J is TRBJ2-1 and V is TRBV10-3; 13 nucleotides match TRBD2. V lost 2 bases and J lost 10; bases outside the gene matches: 5. This CDR3 spans 15 amino acids. The germline V gene encodes CDR1 ENHRY and CDR2 SYGVKD. CDR3 bases: TGTGCCATCAGTGAGGGACTAGCGGGAGAGGAGGAGCAGTTCTTC. Translation gives CAISEGLAGEEEQFF.

This chain links TRBV3-1 (or the pseudogene TRBV3-2) with TRBJ2-1; 9 bases are shared with TRBD1. CDR1 LGHDT and CDR2 YNNKEL come from the germline V gene (reference sequence). This CDR3 is 15 amino acids long. The ends lost 7 bases at V and 2 bases at J; junction bases unmatched: 6. This CDR3 reads CASTSGDRAYNEQFF. DNA of the CDR3: TGTGCCAGCACCTCGGGGGACAGGGCCTACAATGAGCAGTTCTTC.

The chain carries TRBV19 and TRBJ2-3; TRBD2 agrees at 8 bases. Germline trimming cut 5 bases from V and 0 bases from J; bases unmatched to any gene: 7. The CDR3 extends over 16 amino acids. Per the germline V gene, CDR1 is LNHDA and CDR2 is SQIVND (reference sequence). The CDR3 loop reads CASSSVAGGSTDTQYF. DNA for the CDR3: TGTGCCAGTAGTTCGGTGGCGGGAGGTAGCACAGATACGCAGTATTTT.

The V and J genes are TRBV7-8 and TRBJ1-5; D perhaps matches TRBD1 (6 bases). Trimming stripped 1 base from V and 6 bases from J, with 7 bases between. The CDR3 is 13 residues long. CDR1 and CDR2 from the germline V gene are SGHVS and FQNEAQ. The DNA of the CDR3 is TGTGCCAGCAGCTTAGTGGGGGCTCAGCCCCAGCATTTT. The encoded protein is CASSLVGAQPQHF.

This clone was detected once. This rearrangement joins TRBV4-2 to TRBJ2-7, with D unresolved. The V end lost 1 base, the J end lost 0 bases, and 13 bases lay between the germline ends. This CDR3 comprises 16 residues. Germline CDR1 LGHNA, CDR2 YNFKEQ. The CDR3 bases are TGTGCCAGCAGCCAAGGCTCTGGAAGCGCCTCCTACGAGCAGTACTTC. Translation: CASSQGSGSASYEQYF.

The rearrangement uses TRBV15 and TRBJ1-1; a possible D gene is TRBD1 (5 bases). Trimming took 3 bases from V and 1 from J, leaving 9 bases between them. This CDR3 region has 14 residues. Germline CDR1 LNHNV, CDR2 YYDKDF (reference sequence). The chain's CDR3 is CATSRKGQNTEAFF. Written as DNA, the CDR3 is TGTGCCACCAGCAGGAAAGGACAGAACACTGAAGCTTTCTTT.

The chain combines TRBV7-9 with TRBJ1-2; 8 nucleotides agree with TRBD1. Germline trimming cut 3 bases from V and 6 bases from J; bases unmatched to any gene: 3. Germline CDR1 is SEHNR and CDR2 is FQNEAQ (reference sequence). The CDR3 runs to 13 residues. The CDR3 protein is CASSFRGQDGYTF. The CDR3 bases are TGTGCCAGCAGCTTCAGGGGGCAGGATGGCTACACCTTC.

CDR3 in amino acids: CASSQYQTSTDTQYF. The DNA for the CDR3 is TGTGCCAGCAGCCAATATCAAACTAGCACAGATACGCAGTATTTT. The V and J genes are TRBV14 and TRBJ2-3, with D uncertain. The V gene's germline CDR1 is SGHDN and CDR2 FVKESK. The length of the CDR3 is 15 residues. V gave up 2 bases and J gave up 0 bases, with 9 bases separating them.

The chain carries TRBV19 and TRBJ2-7; D ambiguous. The CDR3 covers 14 residues. Germline CDR1 reads LNHDA; CDR2 reads SQIVND (reference sequence). The V gene lost 2 bases and the J gene lost 4 bases, with 12 bases spanning the gap. The chain's CDR3 is CASSISPQPYEQYF. CDR3 sequence (DNA): TGTGCCAGTAGTATAAGTCCACAGCCTTACGAGCAGTACTTC.

The chain links TRBV18 to TRBJ1-1; 8 bases line up with TRBD1. CDR1 and CDR2 from the germline V gene are KGHSH and LQKENI. V lost 4 bases to trimming and J lost 3 bases; unmatched junction nucleotides: 7. CDR3 size: 15 residues. In nucleotides, the CDR3 is TGTGCCAGCTCACTTACAGGGGGAAAGGACACTGAAGCTTTCTTT. Encoded protein: CASSLTGGKDTEAFF.

This chain connects TRBV6-2 or TRBV6-3 to TRBJ1-1, with TRBD1 matching over 9 bases. This CDR3 is built from 14 residues. Germline loops: CDR1 MNHEY, CDR2 SVGEGT. V lost 5 bases and J lost 4; bases outside the gene matches: 5. The CDR3, as DNA: TGTGCCAGCAGTATCGACAGGGGGACCACTGAAGCTTTCTTT. It codes for CASSIDRGTTEAFF.

The chain recombines TRBV2 with TRBJ2-1; 10 bases match TRBD2. The J segment lost 7 bases and the V segment lost 7 bases, leaving 7 bases of the junction unmatched. The germline CDR1 and CDR2 sequences are SNHLY and FYNNEI. The CDR3 runs to 14 residues. Written as DNA, the CDR3 is TGTGCCAGCACGCGTCTAGCGGGAGAGAATGAGCAGTTCTTC. Its protein is CASTRLAGENEQFF.

J is TRBJ1-1 and V is TRBV5-1; TRBD1 aligns across 8 bases. V lost 0 bases to trimming and J lost 6 bases; unmatched junction nucleotides: 10. The length of the CDR3 is 16 residues. Germline V gives CDR1 SGHRS, CDR2 YFSETQ. The CDR3 nucleotides are TGCGCCAGCAGCTTGGGTGCAGGGGGCTTTCTCGCTGAAGCTTTCTTT. Protein: CASSLGAGGFLAEAFF.

The J gene is TRBJ2-3, the V gene TRBV7-6, with 7 positions matching TRBD1. Germline values: CDR1 SGHVS, CDR2 FNYEAQ. After removal of 2 bases from V and 8 bases from J, the junction contained 13 bases not matched to a gene. CDR3 size: 16 residues. In DNA form, the CDR3 reads TGTGCCAGCAGCTTAACTCACACAGGGGAGAGGGGTACGCAGTATTTT. Protein product: CASSLTHTGERGTQYF.

This sequence joins TRBV5-3 and TRBJ2-1, with D unresolved. TRBV5-3 is filed as an ORF, its function uncertain. The CDR3 is made up of 15 amino acids. The V end was cut by 1 base, the J end by 1 base, with 9 bases between. CDR3 DNA: TGTGCCAGAAGCTTGACTTCTTGGTCCTACAATGAGCAGTTCTTC. It codes for CARSLTSWSYNEQFF.

The chain carries TRBV6-2 or TRBV6-3 and TRBJ2-2, with 7 bases identical to TRBD2. The CDR3 is 18 amino acids. J gave up 0 bases and V 0 bases, and 7 bases lay outside the gene matches. Germline CDR1 MNHEY, CDR2 SVGEGT. The CDR3 region is CASSYSNLGLPNTGELFF. In DNA form, the CDR3 reads TGTGCCAGCAGTTACTCGAACTTGGGACTACCGAACACCGGGGAGCTGTTTTTT.

This clone was recorded once. The rearrangement joins TRBV19 to TRBJ1-1, with 7 bases fitting TRBD1. The CDR3 is 13 amino acids. J was trimmed by 2 bases and V by 10 bases; bases with no gene match: 7. In germline, CDR1 is LNHDA, CDR2 SQIVND (reference sequence). The CDR3 is CATEDRQNTEAFF. In DNA form, the CDR3 reads TGTGCCACCGAGGACAGGCAAAACACTGAAGCTTTCTTT.

V usage is TRBV2 and J usage is TRBJ1-3; maybe TRBD1 (5 bases). The CDR3 totals 17 residues. Trimming left V 6 bases short and J 0 bases short, with 18 bases between. CDR1 is SNHLY, CDR2 FYNNEI, per germline. CDR3 sequence: CASSRIGGVSSGNTIYF. CDR3 nucleotides: TGTGCCAGCAGCCGTATCGGGGGGGTGAGCTCTGGAAACACCATATATTTT.

This clone occurred a few times. The chain couples TRBV2 to TRBJ1-6; possible D gene TRBD1, 5 bases. Germline V lookup: CDR1 SNHLY, CDR2 FYNNEI. This CDR3 contains 14 residues. V was shortened by 3 bases and J by 2 bases, with 5 bases between the two germline ends. CDR3: CASSDRAYNSPLHF. CDR3 coding DNA: TGTGCCAGCAGTGACAGGGCCTATAATTCACCCCTCCACTTT.